Below are 8 T cell receptor beta chains sequenced from a single sample in a study of T-cell memory formation after mild COVID-19. MiXCR was run by TCRdb on the 5' RACE reads, yielding one entry per CDR3 protein. The sample contains around 530,000 distinct CDR3 sequences, roughly 20% of which appear only once. Source material: PBMCs or a T cell subset sorted from them (not recorded which). The receptors stem from an adult woman who had mild COVID-19 (a few samples of this study predate the infection). Cell type and time point are not known.

This clonotype was seen more than once but under ten times. The V call is TRBV5-5, the J call TRBJ1-5; D is possibly TRBD1 (6 bases). Trimming cost V 0 bases and J 6 bases, with 13 bases left between them. Germline V CDR1 and CDR2: SGHKS, YYEKEE (reference sequence). This CDR3 has 15 amino acids. CDR3 protein: CASSLEVGGSQPQHF. The DNA for the CDR3 is TGTGCCAGCAGCTTGGAGGTCGGGGGCAGTCAGCCCCAGCATTTT.

Concerning this clonotype itself: A much larger clone differs from this one at a single base, so this may be a read error. The rearrangement joins TRBV7-2 to TRBJ2-3; D not certain. The V gene lost 4 bases and the J gene lost 2 bases, with 4 bases spanning the gap. The CDR3 totals 12 residues. CDR1 SGHTA and CDR2 FQGNSA come from the germline V gene. The CDR3 DNA follows: TGTGCCAGCAGCTGGTTCACAGATACGCAGTATTTT. This translates into CASSWFTDTQYF.

CDR3 in amino acids: CASSPGTSGGDTQYF. CDR3 nucleotide sequence: TGTGCCAGCAGCCCAGGGACTAGCGGGGGGGACACGCAGTATTTT. This chain connects TRBV7-2 to TRBJ2-3; 16 positions agree with TRBD2. The CDR3 sequence is 15 residues long. Germline V gene sequence: CDR1 SGHTA, CDR2 FQGNSA. The ends lost 5 bases at V and 9 bases at J; junction bases unmatched: 5. The entire variable domain, with the rest obtained from reference TRBV7-2 and TRBJ2-3, is as follows: GAGVSQSPSNKVTEKGKDVELRCDPISGHTALYWYRQSLGQGLEFLIYFQGNSAPDKSGLPSDRFSAERTGGSVSTLTIQRTQQEDSAVYLCASSPGTSGGDTQYFGPGTRLTVL.

The rearrangement links TRBV7-2 to TRBJ2-7; D is tentatively TRBD1 or TRBD2 (5 bases each). CDR3 length: 15 amino acids. The V end lost 5 bases, the J end lost 12 bases, and 26 bases lay between the germline ends. Germline loops: CDR1 SGHTA, CDR2 FQGNSA. CDR3 coding DNA: TGTGCCAGCAGCCCGGACCCCGGGGCTTCGACCTCCCCGTACTTC. This encodes CASSPDPGASTSPYF.

The V call is TRBV18, the J call TRBJ2-3; TRBD2 agrees at 7 bases. The CDR3 has 13 residues. Germline loops: CDR1 KGHSH, CDR2 LQKENI. The V segment lost 6 bases and the J segment 4 bases; nucleotides outside the gene matches: 4. CDR3 sequence (DNA): TGTGCCAGCTCCGGCGGGAGCGCAGATACGCAGTATTTT. Amino acid sequence: CASSGGSADTQYF. Combining the CDR3 with reference TRBV18 and TRBJ2-3 gives the whole variable domain NAGVMQNPRHLVRRRGQEARLRCSPMKGHSHVYWYRQLPEEGLKFMVYLQKENIIDESGMPKERFSAEFPKEGPSILRIQQVVRGDSAAYFCASSGGSADTQYFGPGTRLTVL.

V gene TRBV5-6 combines with J gene TRBJ2-3; D call uncertain. Germline V gene sequence: CDR1 SGHDT, CDR2 YYEEEE. This CDR3 spans 14 amino acids. V was trimmed by 2 bases and J by 2 bases, leaving 9 bases between them. CDR3 residues: CASSLSIFTDTQYF. In DNA, the CDR3 is TGTGCCAGCAGCTTAAGTATCTTCACAGATACGCAGTATTTT.

This clonotype was observed a handful of times. J is TRBJ2-5 and V is TRBV7-9; D is possibly TRBD2 (5 bases). Trimming removed 3 bases at V and 4 bases at J, with 9 bases between. This CDR3 has 13 residues. Germline V CDR1 and CDR2: SEHNR, FQNEAQ (reference sequence). The CDR3 nucleotides read TGTGCCAGCAGCTTCGGGGAGTTAGAGACCCAGTACTTC. Translated: CASSFGELETQYF.

This chain uses TRBV6-5 with TRBJ1-2, with D perhaps TRBD1 (6 bases). The germline V and J ends were trimmed by 0 bases and 2 bases, with 10 bases remaining between them. This CDR3 comprises 15 residues. The germline V gene has CDR1 MNHEY and CDR2 SVGAGI. The CDR3 loop reads CASSYSVTGNYGYTF. CDR3 in DNA: TGTGCCAGCAGTTACTCGGTTACAGGGAACTATGGCTACACCTTC.